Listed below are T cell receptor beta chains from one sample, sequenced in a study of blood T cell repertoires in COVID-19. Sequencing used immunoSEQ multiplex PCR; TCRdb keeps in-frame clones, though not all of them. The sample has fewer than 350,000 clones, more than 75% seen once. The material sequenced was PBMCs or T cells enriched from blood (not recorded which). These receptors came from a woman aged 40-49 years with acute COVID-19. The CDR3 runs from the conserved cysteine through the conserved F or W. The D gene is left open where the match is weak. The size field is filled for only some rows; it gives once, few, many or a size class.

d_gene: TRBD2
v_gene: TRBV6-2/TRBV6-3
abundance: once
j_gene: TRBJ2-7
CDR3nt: TGTGCCAGCAGCCGACCCCGACTAGCGGGCAGCTACGAGCAGTACTTC
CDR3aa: CASSRPRLAGSYEQYF

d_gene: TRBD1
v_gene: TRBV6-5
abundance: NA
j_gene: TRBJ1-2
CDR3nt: TGTGCCTTGATGGGAACGGGACAGAATAACTATGGCTACACCTTC
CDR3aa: CALMGTGQNNYGYTF

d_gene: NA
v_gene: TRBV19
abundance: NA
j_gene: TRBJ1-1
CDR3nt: TGTGCCAGTAGTATACGTCCCGTTGAGGGTCGCACTGAAGCTTTCTTT
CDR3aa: CASSIRPVEGRTEAFF

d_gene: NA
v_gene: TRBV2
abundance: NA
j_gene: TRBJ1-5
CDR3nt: TGTGCCAGCACCGAAGCTGCAGGGGGCAATCAGCCCCAGCATTTT
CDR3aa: CASTEAAGGNQPQHF

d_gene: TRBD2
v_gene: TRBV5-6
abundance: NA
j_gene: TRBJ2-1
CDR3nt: TGTGCCAGCAGCTTGGTTGCTAGCGGGGGAAATGAGCAGTTCTTC
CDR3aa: CASSLVASGGNEQFF

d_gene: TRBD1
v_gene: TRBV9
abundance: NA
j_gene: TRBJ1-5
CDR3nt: TGTGCCAGCAGCGTAAGGACAGGCCAAAATCAGCCCCAGCATTTT
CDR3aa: CASSVRTGQNQPQHF

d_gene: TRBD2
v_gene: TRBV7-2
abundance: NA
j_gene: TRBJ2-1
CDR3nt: TGTGCCAGCAGCTTAGATTCTAGCGGGAGAGTCAATGAGCAGTTCTTC
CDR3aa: CASSLDSSGRVNEQFF

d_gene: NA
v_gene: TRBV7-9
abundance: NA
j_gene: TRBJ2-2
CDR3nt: TGTGCCAGCAGCTTAGAACTTAGCACCGGGGAGCTGTTTTTT
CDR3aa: CASSLELSTGELFF

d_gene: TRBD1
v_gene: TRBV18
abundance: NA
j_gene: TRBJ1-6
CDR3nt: TGTGCCAGCAGCCCGGGACAGATATATAATTCACCCCTCCACTTT
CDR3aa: CASSPGQIYNSPLHF

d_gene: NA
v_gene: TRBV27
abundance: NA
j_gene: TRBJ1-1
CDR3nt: TGTGCCAGCAGTCCTCCAACTGCTTTCTTT
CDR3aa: CASSPPTAFF

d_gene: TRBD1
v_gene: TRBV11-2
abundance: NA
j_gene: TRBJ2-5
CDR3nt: TGTGCCAGCAGCTTAGGAGACAGGGAACAAGAGACCCAGTACTTC
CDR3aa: CASSLGDREQETQYF

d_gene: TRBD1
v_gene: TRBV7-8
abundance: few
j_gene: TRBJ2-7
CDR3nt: TGTGCCAGCAGCTTCCCGGGACAGGGCGCAACCTACGAGCAGTACTTC
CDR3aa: CASSFPGQGATYEQYF

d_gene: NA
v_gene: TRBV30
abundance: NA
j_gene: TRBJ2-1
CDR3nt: TGTGCCTGGAGTGATTATGCGGGCAATGAGCAGTTCTTC
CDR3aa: CAWSDYAGNEQFF

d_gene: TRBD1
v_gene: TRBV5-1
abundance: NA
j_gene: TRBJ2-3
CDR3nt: TGCGCCAGCCGGGGACAGGGGGGGACAGATACGCAGTATTTT
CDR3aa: CASRGQGGTDTQYF

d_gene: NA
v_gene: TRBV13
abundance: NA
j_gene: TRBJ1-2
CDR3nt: TGTGCCAGCAGCTTAGGTCAGGGAACCCCCTATGGCTACACCTTC
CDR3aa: CASSLGQGTPYGYTF

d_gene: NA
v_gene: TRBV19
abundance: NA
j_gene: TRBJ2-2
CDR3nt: TGTGCCAGTAGTCCACAACACAACACCGGGGAGCTGTTTTTT
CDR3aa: CASSPQHNTGELFF

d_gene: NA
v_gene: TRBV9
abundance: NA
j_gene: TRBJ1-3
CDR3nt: TGTGCCAGCAGCCAGACCGGACAGCCTGGAAACACCATATATTTT
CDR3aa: CASSQTGQPGNTIYF

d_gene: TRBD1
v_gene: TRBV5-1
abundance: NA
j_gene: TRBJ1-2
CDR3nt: TGCGCCAGCAGCTTGGGACAGGGGGCACGCTACACCTTC
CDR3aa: CASSLGQGARYTF

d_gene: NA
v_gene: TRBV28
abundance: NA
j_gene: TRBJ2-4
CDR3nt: TGTGCCAGCAGCCATCCGGCACGGGACATTCAGTACTTC
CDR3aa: CASSHPARDIQYF

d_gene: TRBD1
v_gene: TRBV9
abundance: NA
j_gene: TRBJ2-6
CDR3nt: TGTGCCAGCAGCGTAGGGTGGACAGGCTTGTCTGGGGCCAACGTCCTGACTTTC
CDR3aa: CASSVGWTGLSGANVLTF

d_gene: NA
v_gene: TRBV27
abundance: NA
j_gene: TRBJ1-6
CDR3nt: TGTGCCAGCCTAAAACGGGGAACCGGTTCACCCCTCCACTTT
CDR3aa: CASLKRGTGSPLHF

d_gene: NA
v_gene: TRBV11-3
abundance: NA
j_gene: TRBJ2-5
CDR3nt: TGTGCCAGCAGCACCCGGACAGCCCTCCGGGAGACCCAGTACTTC
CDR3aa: CASSTRTALRETQYF

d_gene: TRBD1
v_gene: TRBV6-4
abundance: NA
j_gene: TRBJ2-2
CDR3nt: TGTGCCAGCAGTCAGGGGGTAGTCACCGGGGAGCTGTTTTTT
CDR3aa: CASSQGVVTGELFF

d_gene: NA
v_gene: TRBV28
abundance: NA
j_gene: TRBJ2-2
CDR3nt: TGTGCCAGCAGTTCCCCCCTTGGAGTAAGGGGCCACCGGGAGCTGTTTTTT
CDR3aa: CASSSPLGVRGHRELFF

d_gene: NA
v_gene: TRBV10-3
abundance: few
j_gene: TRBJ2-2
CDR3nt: TGTGCCATCAGTGACCCGGGATGGACCGGGGAGCTGTTTTTT
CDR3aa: CAISDPGWTGELFF

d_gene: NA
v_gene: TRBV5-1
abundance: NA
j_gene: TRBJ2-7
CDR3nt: TGCGCCAGCAGCCCGGGAGACGGATACGAGCAGTACTTC
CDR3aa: CASSPGDGYEQYF

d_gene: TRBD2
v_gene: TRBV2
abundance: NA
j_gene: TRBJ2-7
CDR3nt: TGTGCCAGCAACGAACTACTCCGAACGGGGGGGCCCGGCTACGAGCAGTACTTC
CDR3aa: CASNELLRTGGPGYEQYF

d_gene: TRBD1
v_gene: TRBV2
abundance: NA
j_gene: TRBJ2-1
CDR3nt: TGTGCCAGCAGGAAACAGAGGACAGGGGGCTACAATGAGCAGTTCTTC
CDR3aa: CASRKQRTGGYNEQFF